These 20 T cell receptor beta chains were sequenced from one sample in a study of T cell clones after liver transplantation. Profiling relied on immunoSEQ multiplex PCR, and the TCRdb table lists in-frame clones only, not all of them. The table has over 45,000 clones, approximately 71% seen once; the top ten hold 9.5% to 10%. Sequenced material: CD4+ T cells from blood, taken around 4.5 years after liver transplant. These receptors originate from a human patient who received a liver transplant. A share of the T cells may be of graft donor origin.

The chain recombines TRBV9 with TRBJ2-3, with TRBD1 as a possible D gene (5 bases). This CDR3 comprises 13 residues. The V gene's germline CDR1 is SGDLS and CDR2 YYNGEE. Trimming cost V 4 bases and J 5 bases, with 11 bases left between them. CDR3 sequence: CASSIDRVDTQYF. As DNA, the CDR3 is TGTGCCAGCAGCATTGACAGAGTAGATACGCAGTATTTT.

In its sample, this clone was seen a few times. V and J are TRBV6-1 and TRBJ2-5; the match to TRBD1 covers 7 bases. Trimming took 6 bases from V and 1 from J; bases not matched to a gene: 8. This CDR3 has 15 residues. Germline loops: CDR1 MNHNS, CDR2 SASEGT. In nucleotides, the CDR3 is TGTGCCAGCAGCCAGGGACAGATGTCCCAAGAGACCCAGTACTTC. Translating it yields CASSQGQMSQETQYF.

This clone is a singleton in its sample. This chain joins TRBV4-2 and TRBJ1-1; D is undetermined. The CDR3 has 14 amino acids. Trimming left V 0 bases short and J 3 bases short, with 8 bases between. Germline loops: CDR1 LGHNA, CDR2 YNFKEQ. This CDR3 is CASSQERHHTEAFF. The CDR3 DNA reads as TGTGCCAGCAGCCAAGAGCGGCACCACACTGAAGCTTTCTTT.

The gene calls are TRBV11-3 and TRBJ1-1, with 9 bases that match TRBD1. The CDR3 runs 14 residues. V was pared by 5 bases and J by 1 base, with 2 bases of the junction left unmatched. The germline gives CDR1 SGHNT, CDR2 YENEEA. The CDR3 nucleotides read TGTGCCAGCAGCGGACAGGGGACGAACACTGAAGCTTTCTTT. It codes for CASSGQGTNTEAFF.

The chain has TRBV25-1 and TRBJ1-1; TRBD1 agrees at 9 bases. This CDR3 region has 16 residues. Germline lookup yields CDR1 MGHDK and CDR2 SYGVNS. J lost 5 bases, V lost 5 bases, and 12 bases had no gene match. CDR3 coding DNA: TGTGCCAGCAGTATTACGGACAGGGGCCAGGGGACTGAAGCTTTCTTT. Translating it yields CASSITDRGQGTEAFF.

The chain links TRBV7-8 to TRBJ2-1, with 9 bases that match TRBD2. Looked up from germline, CDR1 is SGHVS and CDR2 is FQNEAQ. Trimming cost V 2 bases and J 0 bases; bases outside gene matches: 5. The CDR3 is made up of 17 amino acids. The CDR3 protein is CASSLFSGGGSYNEQFF. CDR3 sequence (DNA): TGTGCCAGCAGCTTATTTAGCGGGGGAGGCTCCTACAATGAGCAGTTCTTC.

This chain's CDR3 is CASSPKGQDTYNSPLHF. The CDR3 DNA sequence: TGTGCCAGCTCACCAAAGGGACAGGACACCTATAATTCACCCCTCCACTTT. The chain is built from TRBV18 and TRBJ1-6; 8 nucleotides match TRBD1. Per the germline V gene, CDR1 is KGHSH and CDR2 is LQKENI. V shed 2 bases, J shed 2 bases, and the junction held 5 bases outside the gene matches. CDR3 size: 17 residues.

The V and J genes are TRBV29-1 and TRBJ2-7; TRBD2 might be the D (5 bases). The CDR3 sequence is 12 residues long. With 7 bases removed from V and 6 bases from J, the gap between germline ends came to 16 bases. CDR1 is SQVTM and CDR2 is ANQGSEA in the germline V gene. This chain's CDR3 is CSGVHSAGEQYF. The CDR3 bases are TGCAGCGGGGTCCACTCGGCGGGCGAGCAGTACTTC.

The rearrangement links TRBV30 to TRBJ2-7, with D possibly being TRBD1 or TRBD2 (5 bases each). Trimming took 1 base from V and 5 from J, leaving 15 bases between them. CDR3 length: 14 amino acids. Germline V gene lookup returns CDR1 GTSNPN and CDR2 SVGIG (reference sequence). The CDR3 region is CAWSDGPTGHEQYF. The DNA for the CDR3 is TGTGCCTGGAGTGATGGGCCCACGGGGCACGAGCAGTACTTC.

The genes are TRBV7-2 and TRBJ2-2, with 10 bases matching TRBD2. J lost 8 bases, V lost 3 bases, and 6 bases had no gene match. The V gene's germline CDR1 is SGHTA and CDR2 FQGNSA. The CDR3 has 15 residues. CDR3 sequence reads: CASSFLAGAIGELFF. CDR3 DNA: TGTGCCAGCAGCTTTCTAGCGGGGGCTATAGGGGAGCTGTTTTTT.

This chain links TRBV6-6 with TRBJ2-7; 9 bases are a match to TRBD1. This CDR3 is 13 amino acids long. CDR1 and CDR2 (germline): MNHNY, SVGAGI (reference sequence). With 6 bases clipped from V and 5 bases from J, the junction kept 5 bases outside the gene matches. Written as DNA, the CDR3 is TGTGCCAGCAGAGAGGACAGGGGCGACGAGCAGTACTTC. The encoded protein is CASREDRGDEQYF.

The chain employs TRBV5-4 and TRBJ2-7; 7 nucleotides match TRBD1. Germline-derived CDR1 and CDR2 are SGHNT and YYREEE (reference sequence). With V trimmed by 0 bases and J by 0 bases, 9 bases remained unmatched. The length of the CDR3 is 17 residues. DNA for the CDR3: TGTGCCAGCAGCTTGGGGGGACAGATTGCGCTCTCCTACGAGCAGTACTTC. The encoded protein is CASSLGGQIALSYEQYF.

This clone was seen a handful of times. The genes are TRBV6-5 and TRBJ1-2; TRBD1 is a possible D gene (5 bases). With 5 bases removed from V and 4 bases from J, the gap between germline ends came to 8 bases. The germline V gene has CDR1 MNHEY and CDR2 SVGAGI. The CDR3 totals 12 residues. The CDR3 region has the DNA TGTGCCAGCAGTCAGGGTACCTATGGCTACACCTTC. Its translation: CASSQGTYGYTF.

This clone came up a few times. The gene calls are TRBV7-2 and TRBJ2-2; weak D call: TRBD1 (5 bases). Germline loops: CDR1 SGHTA, CDR2 FQGNSA. CDR3 size: 14 residues. The ends were cut back, 5 bases at V and 5 bases at J, with 12 bases in the middle. DNA of the CDR3: TGTGCCAGCAGCCCTCCCCAGGGAACCGGGGAGCTGTTTTTT. Its translation is CASSPPQGTGELFF.

The chain employs TRBV28 and TRBJ1-5, with 8 bases aligning to TRBD1. Per germline, CDR1 MDHEN and CDR2 SYDVKM. The ends lost 5 bases at V and 1 base at J; junction bases unmatched: 7. There are 16 residues in the CDR3. In DNA form, the CDR3 reads TGTGCCAGCAGTCCAATCACAGGGGGGAGCAATCAGCCCCAGCATTTT. Its translation is CASSPITGGSNQPQHF.

CDR3 amino acids: CASSPGRAADTGELFF. The DNA of the CDR3 is TGTGCCAGCTCACCTGGGAGGGCAGCGGACACCGGGGAGCTGTTTTTT. The chain carries TRBV18 and TRBJ2-2; 7 bases map to TRBD2. CDR1 and CDR2 from the germline V gene are KGHSH and LQKENI. V lost 3 bases to trimming and J lost 3 bases; unmatched junction nucleotides: 7. The CDR3 is 16 residues long.

The genes are TRBV27 and TRBJ1-5; 10 bases map to TRBD1. The ends lost 5 bases at V and 5 bases at J; junction bases unmatched: 6. This CDR3 contains 15 residues. CDR1 is MNHEY, CDR2 SMNVEV, per germline (reference sequence). The CDR3 protein is CASSPKGQGDQPQHF. The DNA of the CDR3 is TGTGCCAGCAGTCCGAAAGGACAGGGGGATCAGCCCCAGCATTTT.

V usage is TRBV28 and J usage is TRBJ2-7; D unresolved. The germline gives CDR1 MDHEN, CDR2 SYDVKM. This CDR3 contains 12 residues. Between the trimmed V and J ends, which lost 2 bases and 3 bases, there was a span of 5 bases. The CDR3 protein is CASSLPGYEQYF. Here the CDR3 DNA reads TGTGCCAGCAGTTTACCTGGCTACGAGCAGTACTTC.

The J gene is TRBJ2-1, the V gene TRBV29-1, with 10 bases that match TRBD1. With V trimmed by 2 bases and J by 5 bases, 6 bases remained unmatched. The CDR3 extends over 15 amino acids. Germline V gene sequence: CDR1 SQVTM, CDR2 ANQGSEA. In DNA form, the CDR3 reads TGCAGCGTTGAAAGGTTGGGACAGGGGCACAATGAGCAGTTCTTC. The encoded protein is CSVERLGQGHNEQFF.

The chain recombines TRBV19 with TRBJ2-7; 8 positions agree with TRBD1. The CDR3 has 14 residues. With V trimmed by 6 bases and J by 6 bases, 10 bases remained unmatched. From germline, CDR1 is LNHDA and CDR2 SQIVND (reference sequence). The CDR3 reads CASSDRGILAEQYF. The DNA of the CDR3 is TGTGCCAGTAGCGACAGGGGAATTCTAGCCGAGCAGTACTTC.